The subject of this entry is one T cell receptor beta chain. The antigen is unknown. This specimen belongs to a study of T cell repertoires in cytomegalovirus infection. Study-wide context: The study used recently identified HLA-C-restricted and well-studied HLA-B-restricted CMV epitopes. Both CMV infection and a matching HLA type were indicated by public TCR beta signatures.

One entry per CDR3 protein results from TCRdb running MiXCR on the reads. The sample lists some 920,000 distinct CDR3 sequences, approximately 31% occurring once. Study-wide results and caveats: Based on cumulative public TCR beta family frequency, carriers of CMV plus the relevant HLA were identified. In two of eight donors, the top clonotype was HLA-C-restricted CMV-specific.

CDR1 and CDR2 from the germline V gene are SQVTM and ANQGSEA. The CDR3 spans 11 residues. V lost 5 bases and J 1 base, leaving 6 bases between the germline ends. This sequence was found in a human donor in good health (CMV status not recorded). Some clones in this sample may be carry-over from other donors' samples. V and J are TRBV29-1 and TRBJ2-7; unclear D gene. The material was cultured CD8+ T cells from PBMCs, obtained from culture after CMV antigen stimulation. The CDR3 loop reads CSVLLSYEQYF. CDR3 DNA sequence: TGCAGCGTTCTTCTATCCTACGAGCAGTACTTC.